This is a list of T cell receptor beta chains from one sample in a study of CD8 T cells in Susac syndrome. TCRdb processed the immunoSEQ multiplex PCR reads anew with MiXCR; each CDR3 protein has one entry. The sample contains about 150,000 distinct CDR3 sequences, 85% to 95% of which appear only once. Sequencing was carried out using CD8+ T cells from PBMCs. The receptor source for this set is a human donor with multiple sclerosis. Each CDR3 is given with its conserved first and last residue. The order of the fields is V gene, clone size, CDR3 length, D gene, J gene, CDR3 DNA, CDR3 protein. D genes are given only for firm matches. Expanded clones get a size class; other rows say once, few or many, or leave the size out.

v_gene: TRBV5-1; abundance: once; len: 12; d_gene: -; j_gene: TRBJ1-4; CDR3nt: TGCGCCAGCCGGGAGACTAATGAAAAACTGTTTTTT; CDR3aa: CASRETNEKLFF
v_gene: TRBV2; abundance: -; len: 12; d_gene: -; j_gene: TRBJ1-2; CDR3nt: TGTGCCACCCCAATCGGCCCCTGGGGCTACACCTTC; CDR3aa: CATPIGPWGYTF
v_gene: TRBV11-2; abundance: -; len: 14; d_gene: -; j_gene: TRBJ2-7; CDR3nt: TGTGCCAGCAGCTTGTGGGGGCCCTCCTACGAGCAGTACTTC; CDR3aa: CASSLWGPSYEQYF
v_gene: TRBV9; abundance: -; len: 13; d_gene: -; j_gene: TRBJ1-2; CDR3nt: TGTGCCAGCAGCTCTCGGACACCCTATGGCTACACCTTC; CDR3aa: CASSSRTPYGYTF
v_gene: TRBV25-1; abundance: -; len: 17; d_gene: TRBD1; j_gene: TRBJ2-5; CDR3nt: TGTGCCAGCAGTGAACCCTACCCGGGACAGGGGGAAGAGACCCAGTACTTC; CDR3aa: CASSEPYPGQGEETQYF
v_gene: TRBV29-1; abundance: -; len: 12; d_gene: TRBD1; j_gene: TRBJ2-7; CDR3nt: TGCAGCGTTGAAGACAGGGGGTACGAGCAGTACTTC; CDR3aa: CSVEDRGYEQYF
v_gene: TRBV9; abundance: once; len: 13; d_gene: -; j_gene: TRBJ2-2; CDR3nt: TGTGCCAGCACCCAGGGGGGTACCGGGGAGCTGTTTTTT; CDR3aa: CASTQGGTGELFF
v_gene: TRBV7-2; abundance: few; len: 13; d_gene: -; j_gene: TRBJ1-1; CDR3nt: TGTGCCAGCAGCCCCCGGGGGGACACTGAAGCTTTCTTT; CDR3aa: CASSPRGDTEAFF
v_gene: TRBV28; abundance: once; len: 16; d_gene: -; j_gene: TRBJ2-1; CDR3nt: TGTGCCAGCAGTTTGGGCCTGAGGACAGCTTACAATGAGCAGTTCTTC; CDR3aa: CASSLGLRTAYNEQFF
v_gene: TRBV4-1; abundance: -; len: 15; d_gene: TRBD1; j_gene: TRBJ2-1; CDR3nt: TGCGCCAGCAGCCAAGAGTTCCAGGGGGCGGATGAGCAGTTCTTC; CDR3aa: CASSQEFQGADEQFF
v_gene: TRBV4-1; abundance: -; len: 18; d_gene: TRBD1; j_gene: TRBJ1-4; CDR3nt: TGCGCCAGCAGCTTCCCGACAGGGACTAGTGCAACTAATGAAAAACTGTTTTTT; CDR3aa: CASSFPTGTSATNEKLFF
v_gene: TRBV13; abundance: -; len: 15; d_gene: -; j_gene: TRBJ1-3; CDR3nt: TGTGCCAGCAGTCTGGACAGTGTCTCTGGAAACACCATATATTTT; CDR3aa: CASSLDSVSGNTIYF
v_gene: TRBV28; abundance: -; len: 13; d_gene: -; j_gene: TRBJ1-5; CDR3nt: TGTGCCAGCAGCCGCAACGCACGTCAGCCCCAGCATTTT; CDR3aa: CASSRNARQPQHF
v_gene: TRBV7-9; abundance: -; len: 12; d_gene: -; j_gene: TRBJ1-1; CDR3nt: TGTGCCAGCAGCTTCTCTTTCGCTGAAGCTTTCTTT; CDR3aa: CASSFSFAEAFF
v_gene: TRBV9; abundance: -; len: 15; d_gene: -; j_gene: TRBJ2-3; CDR3nt: TGTGCCAGCAGCGTAGGGGGGGGCCGCACAGATACGCAGTATTTT; CDR3aa: CASSVGGGRTDTQYF
v_gene: TRBV9; abundance: -; len: 15; d_gene: -; j_gene: TRBJ1-2; CDR3nt: TGTGCCAGCAGCGTAGCTACGGGCAGGGGATATGGCTACACCTTC; CDR3aa: CASSVATGRGYGYTF
v_gene: TRBV2; abundance: -; len: 10; d_gene: -; j_gene: TRBJ1-1; CDR3nt: TGTGCCAGCAGTGGGCGTGAAGCTTTCTTT; CDR3aa: CASSGREAFF